This section outlines one T cell receptor beta chain sequence together with its context. The antigen is undetermined. This sample stems from a study of CD8 T cells in ankylosing spondylitis. Points from the study as a whole: The study identified a TCR beta motif of roughly eight highly homologous variants that appeared characteristic of ankylosing spondylitis blood. Disease-linked clones reportedly concentrated significantly in matched ankylosing spondylitis synovial fluid.

By quantitative 5'-RACE with molecular barcodes, the TCR beta libraries were made. TCRdb passed the 5' RACE reads through MiXCR, listing each CDR3 protein once. The sample lists 200,000 to 250,000 distinct CDR3 sequences; about a quarter were seen once. CDR1 and CDR2 (germline): KGHSH, LQKENI. The CDR3 runs 12 residues. Trimming left V 3 bases short and J 4 bases short, with 5 bases between. Sequenced: blood, either unsorted or a sorted T cell fraction (not recorded which). This receptor was identified in a male donor with ankylosing spondylitis or in good health (not recorded which). The V call is TRBV18, the J call TRBJ2-3; the D is unclear. CDR3 in amino acids: CASSPDSDTQYF. The CDR3 DNA sequence: TGTGCCAGCTCACCCGACTCAGATACGCAGTATTTT.